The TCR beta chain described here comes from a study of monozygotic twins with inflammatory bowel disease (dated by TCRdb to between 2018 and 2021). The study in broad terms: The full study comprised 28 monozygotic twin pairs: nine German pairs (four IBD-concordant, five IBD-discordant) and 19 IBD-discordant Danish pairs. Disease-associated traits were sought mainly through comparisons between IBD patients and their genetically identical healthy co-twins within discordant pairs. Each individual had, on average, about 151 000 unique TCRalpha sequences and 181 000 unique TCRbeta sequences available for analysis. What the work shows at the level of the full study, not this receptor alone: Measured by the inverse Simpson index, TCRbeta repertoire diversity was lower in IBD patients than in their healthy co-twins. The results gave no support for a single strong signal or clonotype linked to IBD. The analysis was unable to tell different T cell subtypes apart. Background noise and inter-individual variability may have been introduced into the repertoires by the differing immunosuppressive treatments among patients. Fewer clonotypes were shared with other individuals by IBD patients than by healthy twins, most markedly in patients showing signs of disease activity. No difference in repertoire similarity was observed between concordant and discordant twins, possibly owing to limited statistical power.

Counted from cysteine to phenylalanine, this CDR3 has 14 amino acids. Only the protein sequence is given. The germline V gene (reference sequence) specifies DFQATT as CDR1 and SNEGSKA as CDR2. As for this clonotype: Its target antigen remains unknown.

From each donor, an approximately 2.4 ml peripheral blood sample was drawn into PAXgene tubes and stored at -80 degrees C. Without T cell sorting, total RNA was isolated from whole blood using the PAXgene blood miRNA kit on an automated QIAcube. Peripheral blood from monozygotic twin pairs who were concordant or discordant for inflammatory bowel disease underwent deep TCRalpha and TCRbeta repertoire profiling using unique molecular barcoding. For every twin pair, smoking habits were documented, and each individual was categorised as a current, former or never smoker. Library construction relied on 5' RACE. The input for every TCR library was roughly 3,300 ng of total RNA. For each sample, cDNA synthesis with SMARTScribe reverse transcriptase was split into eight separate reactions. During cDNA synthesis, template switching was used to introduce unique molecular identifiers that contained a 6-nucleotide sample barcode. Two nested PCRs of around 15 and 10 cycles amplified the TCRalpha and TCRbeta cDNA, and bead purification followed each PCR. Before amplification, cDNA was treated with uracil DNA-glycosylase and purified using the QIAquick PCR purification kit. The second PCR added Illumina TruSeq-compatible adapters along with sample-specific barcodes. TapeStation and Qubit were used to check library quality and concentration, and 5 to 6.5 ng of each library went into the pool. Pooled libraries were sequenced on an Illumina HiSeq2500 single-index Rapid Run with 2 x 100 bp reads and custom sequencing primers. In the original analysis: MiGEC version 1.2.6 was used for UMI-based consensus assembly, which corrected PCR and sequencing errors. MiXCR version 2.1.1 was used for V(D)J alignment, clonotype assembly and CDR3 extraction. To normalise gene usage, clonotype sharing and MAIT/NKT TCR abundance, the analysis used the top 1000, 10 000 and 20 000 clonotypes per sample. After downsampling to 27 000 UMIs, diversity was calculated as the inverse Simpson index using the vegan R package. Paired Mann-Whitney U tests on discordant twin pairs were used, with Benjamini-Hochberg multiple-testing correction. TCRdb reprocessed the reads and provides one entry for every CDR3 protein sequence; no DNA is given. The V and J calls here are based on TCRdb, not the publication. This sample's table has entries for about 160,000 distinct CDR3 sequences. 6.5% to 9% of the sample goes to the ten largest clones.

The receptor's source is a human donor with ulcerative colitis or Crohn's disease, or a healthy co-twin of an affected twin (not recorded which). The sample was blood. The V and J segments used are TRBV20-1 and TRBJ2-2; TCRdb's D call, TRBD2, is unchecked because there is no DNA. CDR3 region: CSATSGRDAGELFF.